This T cell receptor beta chain came from a study of cytotoxic CD8 clonotypes in ibrutinib-treated CLL. Study-level points and caveats: Starting clonality was above that of age-matched healthy donors and tracked circulating CD8+ T-cell counts. Public clonotypes were rare and shrank or held steady on treatment.

Germline V gives CDR1 SGDLS, CDR2 YYNGEE. The CDR3 covers 15 residues. The V gene end was trimmed by 0 bases and the J gene end by 4 bases; junction bases not matched to a gene: 4. Some clones are missing from TCRdb's copy, which holds only in-frame ones; the method was immunoSEQ multiplex PCR. Of more than 200,000 clones listed, 70% are singletons. Concerning this clone itself: Its antigen is unknown.

The sequence was obtained from a human donor with chronic lymphocytic leukemia. The chain joins TRBV9 to TRBJ2-3, with 8 positions matching TRBD1. The sequenced sample was PBMCs, obtained after 24 months of ibrutinib treatment. CDR3 region: CASSVGQGQADTQYF. CDR3 in DNA: TGTGCCAGCAGCGTAGGACAGGGGCAGGCAGATACGCAGTATTTT.